The 26 T cell receptor beta chains listed next were all sequenced from one sample in a study of human T cells and chemical hapten exposure. As to time point: patch test 3, about 24 weeks after DPC sensitization. The treatment denotes: therapeutic diphenylcyclopropenone sensitization with weekly scalp DPC. TCRdb re-called the RACE reads through MiXCR, storing one row per CDR3 protein. The sample contains some 74,000 distinct CDR3 sequences, 10% to 15% of which appear only once. The sequences come from whole blood, collected in connection with sensitization to the hapten diphenylcyclopropenone (DPC). The source is a woman between 50 and 59 years old with alopecia areata. Some clones in this sample may be carry-over from other donors' samples.

The chain carries TRBV28 and TRBJ2-1, with D possibly matching TRBD2 (6 bases). Trimming pared 2 bases from V and 8 bases from J, leaving 16 bases between. Germline CDR1 and CDR2: MDHEN and SYDVKM. The CDR3 extends over 15 amino acids. The CDR3 coding sequence is TGTGCCAGCAGTTTAGTGGGACTCAAAGGCCATGAGCAGTTCTTC. This translates into CASSLVGLKGHEQFF.

The chain has TRBV5-4 and TRBJ2-5; 9 bases are shared with TRBD2. Germline V gene lookup returns CDR1 SGHNT and CDR2 YYREEE (reference sequence). Trimming removed 4 bases from V and 2 bases from J; junction bases left unmatched: 12. The CDR3 sequence is 17 residues long. CDR3: CASSLPGGAGGQETQYF. CDR3 DNA sequence: TGTGCCAGCAGCCTCCCCGGGGGAGCGGGAGGACAAGAGACCCAGTACTTC.

A few counts support this clonotype. This chain joins TRBV6-1 and TRBJ2-3; 13 nucleotides line up with TRBD2. This CDR3 is built from 16 residues. The V gene's germline CDR1 is MNHNS and CDR2 SASEGT. Trimming at V came to 4 bases and at J to 6 bases, leaving 7 bases not matched to a gene. This CDR3 is CASSAGTSGTYDTQYF. CDR3 nucleotides: TGTGCCAGCAGTGCCGGGACTAGCGGGACGTACGATACGCAGTATTTT.

This chain connects TRBV6-1 to TRBJ2-1; 13 bases match TRBD2. The germline V gene has CDR1 MNHNS and CDR2 SASEGT. V lost 8 bases to trimming and J lost 10 bases; unmatched junction nucleotides: 11. The CDR3 is 15 residues long. The CDR3 loop reads CASGWTSGGQAEQFF. CDR3 DNA: TGTGCCAGCGGCTGGACTAGCGGGGGTCAGGCCGAGCAGTTCTTC.

This clonotype was seen a handful of times. V gene TRBV6-6 combines with J gene TRBJ2-7, with no clear D. The CDR3 runs 12 residues. The V end lost 6 bases, the J end lost 3 bases, and 9 bases lay between the germline ends. Germline V gives CDR1 MNHNY, CDR2 SVGAGI (reference sequence). DNA for the CDR3: TGTGCCAGCAGCCCCGTCTACTACGAGCAGTACTTC. Its translation is CASSPVYYEQYF.

This clonotype was recorded a few times. Written as DNA, the CDR3 is TGTGCCAGCAGTCTAGGCTCGACAGCCGGCACCGGTACGCAGTATTTT. Translated, it gives CASSLGSTAGTGTQYF. The V and J genes are TRBV12-3 or TRBV12-4 and TRBJ2-3; D possibly corresponds to TRBD1 (5 bases). V lost 5 bases, J lost 8 bases, and 23 bases lay in between. CDR3 length equals 16 residues.

V gene TRBV14 combines with J gene TRBJ2-7; unclear D gene. CDR1 and CDR2 (germline): SGHDN, FVKESK. There are 14 residues in the CDR3. V was pared by 1 base and J by 2 bases, with 9 bases between. The CDR3 sequence: CASSQVGGTYEQYF. The CDR3 nucleotides read TGTGCCAGCAGCCAAGTCGGCGGAACCTACGAGCAGTACTTC.

This clonotype was observed at least ten times. The J gene is TRBJ1-1, the V gene TRBV5-1, with D perhaps matching TRBD1 (6 bases). This CDR3 has 12 residues. Trimming cost V 4 bases and J 6 bases, with 10 bases left between them. Per germline, CDR1 SGHRS and CDR2 YFSETQ. The CDR3 here is CASSPDRAEAFF. The CDR3 DNA reads TGCGCCAGCAGCCCGGACAGAGCTGAAGCTTTCTTT.

This clonotype was counted many times. This chain links TRBV11-2 with TRBJ2-1, with TRBD2 identical over 11 bases. Germline V gives CDR1 SGHAT, CDR2 FQNNGV. This CDR3 comprises 15 residues. Germline trimming cut 6 bases from V and 7 bases from J; bases unmatched to any gene: 8. CDR3 coding DNA: TGTGCCAGCAGTGGTAGCGGGAGGGCCCGGAATGAGCAGTTCTTC. It yields the protein CASSGSGRARNEQFF.

The sample holds many counts of this clonotype. This sequence joins TRBV29-1 and TRBJ1-1, with 7 positions matching TRBD1. This CDR3 is 13 amino acids long. CDR1 is SQVTM and CDR2 is ANQGSEA in the germline V gene. The ends lost 7 bases at V and 5 bases at J; junction bases unmatched: 10. The CDR3 loop reads CSAPAAGGTEAFF. In DNA form, the CDR3 reads TGCAGCGCCCCAGCGGCAGGGGGAACTGAAGCTTTCTTT.

This clonotype was observed many times. The V and J genes are TRBV2 and TRBJ2-1, with 9 bases aligning to TRBD1. The germline gives CDR1 SNHLY, CDR2 FYNNEI. This CDR3 is built from 12 residues. The ends lost 10 bases at V and 6 bases at J; junction bases unmatched: 4. CDR3 amino acids: CATRDRVNEQFF. The CDR3 nucleotides are TGTGCCACCCGGGACAGGGTCAATGAGCAGTTCTTC.

This clonotype was seen only a few times. CDR3 in amino acids: CSVGLSGGNTIYF. CDR3 DNA sequence: TGCAGCGTTGGACTATCCGGCGGAAACACCATATATTTT. The chain is built from TRBV29-1 and TRBJ1-3; D not certain. V lost 4 bases, J lost 4 bases, and 11 bases lay in between. The CDR3 has 13 residues. Germline assignment: CDR1 SQVTM and CDR2 ANQGSEA. The full variable domain, completed using reference TRBV29-1 and TRBJ1-3, is SAVISQKPSRDICQRGTSLTIQCQVDSQVTMMFWYRQQPGQSLTLIATANQGSEATYESGFVIDKFPISRPNLTFSTLTVSNMSPEDSSIYLCSVGLSGGNTIYFGEGSWLTVV.

The chain is built from TRBV4-2 and TRBJ1-1; D remains unclear. The CDR3 sequence is 15 residues long. Trimming shortened V by 6 bases and J by 0 bases, and 14 bases separated the two germline ends. The V gene's germline CDR1 is LGHNA and CDR2 YNFKEQ. CDR3 nucleotides: TGTGCCAGCAGTCTTGGTGGCGCAATGAACACTGAAGCTTTCTTT. Translation: CASSLGGAMNTEAFF.

This chain connects TRBV20-1 to TRBJ2-1; TRBD1 or TRBD2 may be the D gene (5 bases each). Trimming took 6 bases from V and 6 from J, leaving 15 bases between them. The CDR3 is made up of 13 amino acids. Germline V lookup: CDR1 DFQATT, CDR2 SNEGSKA (reference sequence). CDR3 DNA: TGCAGTGCCTTTTCCGGGGCGTTCAATGAGCAGTTCTTC. Translation gives CSAFSGAFNEQFF.

The rearrangement joins TRBV3-1 to TRBJ2-7; D ambiguous. V shed 5 bases and J shed 0 bases, with 5 bases lying between them. Per germline, CDR1 LGHDT and CDR2 YNNKEL (reference sequence). CDR3 size: 12 residues. DNA of the CDR3: TGTGCCAGCAGCACGAGCTCCTACGAGCAGTACTTC. Translating gives CASSTSSYEQYF.

V usage is TRBV29-1 and J usage is TRBJ2-5; D assignment may be TRBD1 or TRBD2 (5 bases each). V was shortened by 4 bases and J by 5 bases, with 11 bases between the two germline ends. There are 12 residues in the CDR3. Per germline, CDR1 SQVTM and CDR2 ANQGSEA. The CDR3 sequence is CSVVRGGETQYF. For the CDR3, the DNA is TGCAGCGTTGTTCGGGGCGGGGAGACCCAGTACTTC. The full variable domain, with the rest looked up from reference TRBV29-1 and TRBJ2-5, is SAVISQKPSRDICQRGTSLTIQCQVDSQVTMMFWYRQQPGQSLTLIATANQGSEATYESGFVIDKFPISRPNLTFSTLTVSNMSPEDSSIYLCSVVRGGETQYFGPGTRLLVL.

This clonotype came up once. The rearrangement uses TRBV7-9 and TRBJ2-5, with D unclear. There are 10 residues in the CDR3. Germline-derived CDR1 and CDR2 are SEHNR and FQNEAQ (reference sequence). V was shortened by 5 bases and J by 4 bases, with 2 bases between the two germline ends. Here the CDR3 reads CASSGETQYF. CDR3 nucleotides: TGTGCCAGCAGCGGAGAGACCCAGTACTTC.

There are many counts of this clonotype. The V and J genes are TRBV7-9 and TRBJ2-6; D possibly matches TRBD1 or TRBD2 (5 bases each). The CDR3 length is 17 residues. V lost 5 bases and J lost 0, with 14 bases in between. The germline CDR1 and CDR2 sequences are SEHNR and FQNEAQ (reference sequence). The CDR3, as DNA: TGTGCCAGCAGCCCCTCGGGACGGATCTCTGGGGCCAACGTCCTGACTTTC. Translated, it gives CASSPSGRISGANVLTF.

This clonotype was seen a handful of times. J is TRBJ2-7 and V is TRBV5-6; D unclear. Germline loops: CDR1 SGHDT, CDR2 YYEEEE. The CDR3 consists of 14 residues. Trimming stripped 2 bases from V and 1 base from J, with 10 bases between. The CDR3 protein is CASSFRSRSYEQYF. In nucleotides, the CDR3 is TGTGCCAGCAGCTTCCGGAGCCGGTCCTACGAGCAGTACTTC.

The table lists this clonotype with a few counts. DNA of the CDR3: TGTGCCAGCAGTTCAGTCGGGGATACGCAGTATTTT. Translation: CASSSVGDTQYF. The rearrangement links TRBV28 to TRBJ2-3, with D unclear. CDR1 is MDHEN and CDR2 is SYDVKM in the germline V gene. V lost 4 bases and J 6 bases, leaving 8 bases between the germline ends. The CDR3 totals 12 residues.

This clonotype was picked up many times. This chain links TRBV6-5 with TRBJ2-7; TRBD1 might be the D (6 bases). With 8 bases removed from V and 7 bases from J, the gap between germline ends came to 15 bases. The V gene's germline CDR1 is MNHEY and CDR2 SVGAGI. This CDR3 is 12 amino acids long. CDR3 in amino acids: CASGTSRREQYF. CDR3 in DNA: TGTGCCAGCGGGACAAGCCGCCGGGAGCAGTACTTC.

In this sample, this clonotype turned up a few times. This chain links TRBV11-2 with TRBJ2-7; 7 bases match TRBD1. This CDR3 region has 15 residues. V shed 1 base, J shed 3 bases, and the junction held 6 bases outside the gene matches. Germline loops: CDR1 SGHAT, CDR2 FQNNGV. The CDR3, as DNA: TGTGCCAGCAGCTTAGGGACAGGAAGACACTACGAGCAGTACTTC. Translation gives CASSLGTGRHYEQYF.

Here the CDR3 DNA reads TGTGCCAGCAGCTTAGCCCTGCCCCCGGTGCAGTACTTC. Translated: CASSLALPPVQYF. The genes are TRBV7-9 and TRBJ2-7, with D unclear. Germline CDR1 is SEHNR and CDR2 is FQNEAQ (reference sequence). The CDR3 extends over 13 amino acids. Trimming removed 0 bases from V and 9 bases from J, with 12 bases in between.

V is TRBV2 and J is TRBJ2-7; 9 positions match TRBD2. Looked up from germline, CDR1 is SNHLY and CDR2 is FYNNEI. This CDR3 has 13 residues. V dropped 6 bases and J dropped 2; count of bases not matched to a gene: 2. The CDR3 reads CASSAGGPYEQYF. The CDR3, as DNA: TGTGCCAGCAGCGCGGGAGGGCCCTACGAGCAGTACTTC.

This clonotype was detected a few times. The chain carries TRBV20-1 and TRBJ2-7, with a possible D match to TRBD1 (6 bases). Germline CDR1 is DFQATT and CDR2 is SNEGSKA (reference sequence). This CDR3 contains 13 residues. The ends were cut back, 5 bases at V and 1 base at J, with 12 bases in the middle. The CDR3 here is CSAEGRGSYEQYF. The CDR3 DNA reads as TGCAGTGCTGAAGGCAGGGGTTCCTACGAGCAGTACTTC.

This clonotype was detected ten times or more. The chain carries TRBV7-6 and TRBJ2-7, with TRBD2 as a possible D gene (7 bases). CDR1 and CDR2 (germline): SGHVS, FNYEAQ. Between the trimmed V and J ends, which lost 4 bases and 2 bases, there was a span of 18 bases. The CDR3 is 16 amino acids. The CDR3 DNA follows: TGTGCCAGCAGCTCGATGGGTCGGGGGGCCACCTACGAGCAGTACTTC. Protein product: CASSSMGRGATYEQYF.